This T cell receptor beta chain emerged from a study of regulatory T cells in long-lasting Graves disease. There are 13 residues in the CDR3. Looked up from germline, CDR1 is SGHRS and CDR2 is YFSETQ. V was trimmed by 2 bases and J by 4 bases, leaving 9 bases between them. This clonotype has ten or more counts. What it binds is unknown. Specified time point: newly diagnosed GD, antithyroid drugs for less than 3 months. The TCR library was made from RNA extracted from PBMCs. EDTA tubes received about 10 milliliters of collected peripheral blood. Findings of the study overall: Lower TCR diversity characterized persistent Graves' patients relative to newly diagnosed patients. Persistent disease was characterized by preferential usage of TRBV28, TRBJ1-2 and TRBJ2-5.

HTBI primers from iRepertoire and Arm-PCR of CDR3 regions yielded the TCR beta libraries. In TCRdb, the multiplex PCR reads were re-called with MiXCR into one record per CDR3 protein. Altogether about 500,000 distinct CDR3 sequences are present, around 11% being singletons, with the ten largest covering roughly 9.3%. These same records also appear under a second study, on T cells in Graves' hyperthyroidism and ophthalmopathy. Per that paper: Blood held most thyroid clonotypes expanded above 0.001 frequency.

This specimen consisted of peripheral blood mononuclear cells (PBMCs), obtained at new diagnosis, from a patient treated with antithyroid drugs. The sequence came from a woman aged 25 to 45 with Graves disease. V and J are TRBV5-1 and TRBJ2-5; D ambiguous. The CDR3 sequence is CASSFIVSETQYF. In nucleotides, the CDR3 is TGCGCCAGCAGCTTTATAGTATCAGAGACCCAGTACTTC.